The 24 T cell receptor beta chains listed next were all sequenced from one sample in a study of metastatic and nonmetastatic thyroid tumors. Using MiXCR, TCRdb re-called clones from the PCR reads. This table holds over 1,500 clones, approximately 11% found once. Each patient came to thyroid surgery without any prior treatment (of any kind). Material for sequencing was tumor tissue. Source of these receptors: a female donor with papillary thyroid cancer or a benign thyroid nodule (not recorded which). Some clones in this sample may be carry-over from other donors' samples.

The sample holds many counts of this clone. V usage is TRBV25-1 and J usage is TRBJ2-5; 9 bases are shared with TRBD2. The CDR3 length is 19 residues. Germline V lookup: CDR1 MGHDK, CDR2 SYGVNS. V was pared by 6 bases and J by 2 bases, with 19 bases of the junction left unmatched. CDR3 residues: CASRSPGRGGELPQETQYF. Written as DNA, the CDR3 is TGTGCCAGCAGGAGCCCAGGTCGCGGGGGGGAACTTCCTCAAGAGACCCAGTACTTC.

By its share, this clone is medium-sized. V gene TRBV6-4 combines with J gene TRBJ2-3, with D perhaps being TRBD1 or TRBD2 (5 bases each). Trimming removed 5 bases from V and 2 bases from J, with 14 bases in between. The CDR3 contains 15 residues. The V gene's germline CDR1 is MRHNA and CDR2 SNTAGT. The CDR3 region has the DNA TGTGCCAGCAGTCCTTCACTAGGGGACACAGATACGCAGTATTTT. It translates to CASSPSLGDTDTQYF.

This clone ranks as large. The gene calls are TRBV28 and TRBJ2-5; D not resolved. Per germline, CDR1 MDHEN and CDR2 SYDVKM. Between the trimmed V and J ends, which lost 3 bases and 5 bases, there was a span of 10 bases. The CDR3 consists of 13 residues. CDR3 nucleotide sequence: TGTGCCAGCAGTTTCCGCCCACACGAGACCCAGTACTTC. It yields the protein CASSFRPHETQYF.

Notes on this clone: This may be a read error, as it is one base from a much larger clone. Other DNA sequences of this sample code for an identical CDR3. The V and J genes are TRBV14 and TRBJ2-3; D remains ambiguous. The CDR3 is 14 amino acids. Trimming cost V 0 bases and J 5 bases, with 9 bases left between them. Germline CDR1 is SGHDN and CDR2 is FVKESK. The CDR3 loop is CASSQDSLGDTQYF. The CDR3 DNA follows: TGTGCCAGCAGCCAAGACTCACTCGGAGATACGCAGTATTTT.

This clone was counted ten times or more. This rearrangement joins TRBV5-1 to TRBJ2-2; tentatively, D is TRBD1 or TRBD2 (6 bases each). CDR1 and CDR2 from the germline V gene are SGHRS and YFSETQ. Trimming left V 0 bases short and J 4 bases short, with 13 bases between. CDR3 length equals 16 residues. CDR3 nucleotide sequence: TGCGCCAGCAGCTTGGAAGGCAGGGGAGGCACCGGGGAGCTGTTTTTT. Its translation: CASSLEGRGGTGELFF.

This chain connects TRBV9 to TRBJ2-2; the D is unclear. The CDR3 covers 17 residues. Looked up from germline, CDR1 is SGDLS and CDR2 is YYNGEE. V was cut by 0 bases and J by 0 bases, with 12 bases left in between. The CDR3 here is CASSVALDPANTGELFF. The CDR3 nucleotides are TGTGCCAGCAGCGTAGCTCTGGACCCCGCGAACACCGGGGAGCTGTTTTTT.

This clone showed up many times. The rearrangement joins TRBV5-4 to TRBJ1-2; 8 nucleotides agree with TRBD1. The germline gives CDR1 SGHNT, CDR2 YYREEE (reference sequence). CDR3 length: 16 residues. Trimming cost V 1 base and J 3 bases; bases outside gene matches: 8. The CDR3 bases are TGTGCCAGCAGCTTGATCCCGGACAGGGAAGACTATGGCTACACCTTC. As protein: CASSLIPDREDYGYTF.

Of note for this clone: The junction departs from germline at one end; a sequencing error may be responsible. The CDR3 spells CASSLFTSGQGSTEAFF. The DNA for the CDR3 is TGTGCTAGCAGCTTATTTACTTCCGGACAGGGGAGCACTGAAGCTTTCTTT. This chain joins TRBV7-7 and TRBJ1-1; 9 bases match TRBD1. Germline CDR1 and CDR2: SSHAT and FNYEAQ (reference sequence). CDR3 length: 17 amino acids.

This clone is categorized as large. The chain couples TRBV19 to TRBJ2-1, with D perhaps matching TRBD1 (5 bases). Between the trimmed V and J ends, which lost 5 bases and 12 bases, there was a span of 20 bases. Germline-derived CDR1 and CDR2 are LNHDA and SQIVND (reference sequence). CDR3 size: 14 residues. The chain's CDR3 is CASSAIGASLRQFF. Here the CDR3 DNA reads TGTGCCAGTAGTGCAATAGGGGCTAGTTTAAGGCAGTTCTTC.

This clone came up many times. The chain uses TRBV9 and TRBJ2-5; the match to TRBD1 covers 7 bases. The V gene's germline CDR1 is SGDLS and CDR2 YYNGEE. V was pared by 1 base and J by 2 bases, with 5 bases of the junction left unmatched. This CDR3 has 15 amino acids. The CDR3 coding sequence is TGTGCCAGCAGCGTATCACCGGGACAGCAAGAGACCCAGTACTTC. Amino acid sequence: CASSVSPGQQETQYF.

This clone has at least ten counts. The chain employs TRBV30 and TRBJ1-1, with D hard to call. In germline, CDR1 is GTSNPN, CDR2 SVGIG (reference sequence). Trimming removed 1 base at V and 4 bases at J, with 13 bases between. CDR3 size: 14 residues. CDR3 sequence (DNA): TGTGCCTGGAGTGAGCCGGGGAAGGTCACTGAAGCTTTCTTT. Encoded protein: CAWSEPGKVTEAFF.

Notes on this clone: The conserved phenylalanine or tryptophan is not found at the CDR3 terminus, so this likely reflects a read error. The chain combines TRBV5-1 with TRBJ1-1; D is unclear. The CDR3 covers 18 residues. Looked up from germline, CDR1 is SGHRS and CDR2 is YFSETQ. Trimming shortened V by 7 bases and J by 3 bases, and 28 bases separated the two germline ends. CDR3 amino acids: CASQRSAVSYTQDTEAFS. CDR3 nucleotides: TGCGCCAGCCAACGATCAGCAGTCTCATATACTCAGGACACTGAAGCTTTCTCT.

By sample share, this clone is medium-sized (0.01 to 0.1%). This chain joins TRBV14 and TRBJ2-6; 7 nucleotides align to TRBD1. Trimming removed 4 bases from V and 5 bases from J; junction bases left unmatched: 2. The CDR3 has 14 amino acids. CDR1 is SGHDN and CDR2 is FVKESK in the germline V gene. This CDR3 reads CASSLRGWANVLTF. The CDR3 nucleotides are TGTGCCAGCAGCCTCAGGGGGTGGGCCAACGTCCTGACTTTC.

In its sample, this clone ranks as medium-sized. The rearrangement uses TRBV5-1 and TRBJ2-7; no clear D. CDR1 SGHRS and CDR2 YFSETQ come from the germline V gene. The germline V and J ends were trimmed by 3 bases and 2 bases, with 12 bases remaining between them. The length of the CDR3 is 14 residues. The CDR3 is CASSSLDKTYEQYF. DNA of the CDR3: TGCGCCAGCAGCTCCTTAGACAAAACCTACGAGCAGTACTTC.

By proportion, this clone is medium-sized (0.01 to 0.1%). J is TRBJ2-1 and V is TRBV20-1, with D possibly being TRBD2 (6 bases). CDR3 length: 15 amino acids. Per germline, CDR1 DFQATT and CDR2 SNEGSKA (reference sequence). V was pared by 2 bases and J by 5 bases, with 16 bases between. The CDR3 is CSARPPRGAHNEQFF. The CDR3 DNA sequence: TGCAGTGCTAGACCTCCGCGGGGCGCTCACAATGAGCAGTTCTTC.

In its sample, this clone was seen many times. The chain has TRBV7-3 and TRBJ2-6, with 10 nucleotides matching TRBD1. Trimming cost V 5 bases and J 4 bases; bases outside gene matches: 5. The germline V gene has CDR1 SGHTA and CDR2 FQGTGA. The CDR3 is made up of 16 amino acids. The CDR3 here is CASSRQGALGANVLTF. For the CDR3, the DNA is TGTGCCAGCAGCCGACAGGGGGCGCTGGGGGCCAACGTCCTGACTTTC.

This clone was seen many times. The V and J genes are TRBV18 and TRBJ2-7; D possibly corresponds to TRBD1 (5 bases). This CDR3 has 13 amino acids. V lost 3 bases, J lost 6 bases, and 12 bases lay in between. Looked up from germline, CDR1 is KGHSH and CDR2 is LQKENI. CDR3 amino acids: CASSPARAAEQYF. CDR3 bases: TGTGCCAGCTCACCCGCCAGGGCGGCCGAGCAGTACTTC.

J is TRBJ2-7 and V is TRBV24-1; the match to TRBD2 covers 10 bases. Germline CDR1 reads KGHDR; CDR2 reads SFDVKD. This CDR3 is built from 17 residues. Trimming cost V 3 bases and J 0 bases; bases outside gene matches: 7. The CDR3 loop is CATSDIRTSGSSYEQYF. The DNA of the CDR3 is TGTGCCACCAGTGATATACGGACTAGCGGCAGCTCCTACGAGCAGTACTTC.

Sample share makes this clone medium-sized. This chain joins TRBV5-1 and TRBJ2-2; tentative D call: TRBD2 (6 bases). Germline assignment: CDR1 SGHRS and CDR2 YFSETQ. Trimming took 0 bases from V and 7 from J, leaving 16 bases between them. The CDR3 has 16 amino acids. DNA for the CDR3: TGCGCCAGCAGCTTGGAGGGACTGGCGAATAGCGGGGAGCTGTTTTTT. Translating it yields CASSLEGLANSGELFF.

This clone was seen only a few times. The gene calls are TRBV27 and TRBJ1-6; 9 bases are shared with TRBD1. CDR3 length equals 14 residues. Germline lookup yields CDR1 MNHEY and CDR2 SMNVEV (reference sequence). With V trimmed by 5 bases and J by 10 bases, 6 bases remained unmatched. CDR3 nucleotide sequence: TGTGCCAGCAGTCACACGACAGGGGGGTCACCCCTCCACTTT. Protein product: CASSHTTGGSPLHF.

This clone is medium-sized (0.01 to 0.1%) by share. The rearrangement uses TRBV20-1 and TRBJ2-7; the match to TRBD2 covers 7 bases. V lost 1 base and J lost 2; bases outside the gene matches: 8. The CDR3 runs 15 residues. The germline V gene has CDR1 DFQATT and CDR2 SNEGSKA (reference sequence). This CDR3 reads CSARGSWGGAYEQYF. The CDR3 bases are TGCAGTGCTAGAGGGAGTTGGGGGGGAGCCTACGAGCAGTACTTC.

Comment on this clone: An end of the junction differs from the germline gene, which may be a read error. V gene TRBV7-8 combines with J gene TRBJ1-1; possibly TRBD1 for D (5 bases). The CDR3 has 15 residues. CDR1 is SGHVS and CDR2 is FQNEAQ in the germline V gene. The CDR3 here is CTSSPCGGGRTEAFF. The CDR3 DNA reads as TGTACCAGCAGCCCCTGTGGGGGGGGGAGAACTGAAGCTTTCTTT.

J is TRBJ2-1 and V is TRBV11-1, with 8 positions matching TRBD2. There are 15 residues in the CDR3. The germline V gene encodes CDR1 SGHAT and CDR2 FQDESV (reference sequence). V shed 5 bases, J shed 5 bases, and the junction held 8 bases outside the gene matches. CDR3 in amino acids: CASSVVPGGDNEQFF. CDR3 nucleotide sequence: TGTGCCAGCAGCGTTGTGCCGGGAGGGGACAATGAGCAGTTCTTC.

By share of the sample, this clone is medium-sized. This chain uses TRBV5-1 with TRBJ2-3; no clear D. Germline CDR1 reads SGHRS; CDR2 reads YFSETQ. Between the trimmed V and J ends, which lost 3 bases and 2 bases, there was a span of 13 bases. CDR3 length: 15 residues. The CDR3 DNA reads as TGCGCCAGCAGCTCGGCCCCGGCGTCCACAGATACGCAGTATTTT. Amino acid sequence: CASSSAPASTDTQYF. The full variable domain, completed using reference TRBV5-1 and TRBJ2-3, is KAGVTQTPRYLIKTRGQQVTLSCSPISGHRSVSWYQQTPGQGLQFLFEYFSETQRNKGNFPGRFSGRQFSNSRSEMNVSTLELGDSALYLCASSSAPASTDTQYFGPGTRLTVL.